These 30 T cell receptor beta chains share one sample of origin, sequenced in a study of cytomegalovirus exposure and HLA in healthy donors. The study ran its PCR with 60 Vbeta and 13 Jbeta primers. Data came from immunoSEQ multiplex PCR; TCRdb stores just in-frame clones and leaves some out. The sample shows more than 90,000 clones, 82% of them seen only once. The sample comprised PBMCs. These receptor sequences come from a young man in good health and CMV-seropositive.

The chain recombines TRBV30 with TRBJ2-5, with TRBD1 as a possible D gene (6 bases). The CDR3 is 14 amino acids. Germline CDR1 reads GTSNPN; CDR2 reads SVGIG (reference sequence). V shed 3 bases and J shed 4 bases, with 15 bases lying between them. The CDR3 DNA reads as TGTGCCTGGAGCCCCCATAGCAGGGGAGAGACCCAGTACTTC. Its translation: CAWSPHSRGETQYF.

The sample holds one count of this clone. The chain has TRBV4-2 and TRBJ1-1; 9 nucleotides agree with TRBD1. CDR1 is LGHNA, CDR2 YNFKEQ, per germline. The CDR3 covers 20 residues. The ends lost 2 bases at V and 1 base at J; junction bases unmatched: 17. The CDR3 DNA sequence: TGTGCCAGCAGCCAACGGGCAACTACACAGGGGGCACGGGGGAACACTGAAGCTTTCTTT. Translated, it gives CASSQRATTQGARGNTEAFF.

The chain is built from TRBV4-2 and TRBJ2-3; 13 bases are shared with TRBD2. J was trimmed by 5 bases and V by 1 base; bases with no gene match: 0. Germline V gene lookup returns CDR1 LGHNA and CDR2 YNFKEQ. There are 15 residues in the CDR3. This CDR3 is CASSQGLAGGDTQYF. The CDR3, as DNA: TGTGCCAGCAGCCAAGGACTAGCGGGGGGAGATACGCAGTATTTT.

The chain joins TRBV15 to TRBJ1-1, with D possibly TRBD1 on 6 matching bases. V was cut by 5 bases and J by 4 bases, with 11 bases left in between. CDR1 is LNHNV and CDR2 is YYDKDF in the germline V gene (reference sequence). This CDR3 has 13 amino acids. CDR3 in amino acids: CATSGGRGTEAFF. CDR3 DNA: TGTGCCACCAGCGGGGGCCGGGGCACTGAAGCTTTCTTT.

The V and J genes are TRBV5-1 and TRBJ2-7; 7 bases line up with TRBD1. Germline V CDR1 and CDR2: SGHRS, YFSETQ. The junction had 10 bases not matched to a gene; V was cut back by 4 bases and J by 3 bases. The CDR3 is 15 residues long. The CDR3 spells CASSQTPGQRYEQYF. CDR3 DNA sequence: TGCGCCAGCAGCCAAACCCCGGGACAGCGCTACGAGCAGTACTTC.

This clone came up a few times. The V gene is TRBV10-1, the J gene TRBJ2-1; 12 bases map to TRBD1. The CDR3 extends over 15 amino acids. V lost 5 bases and J lost 6; bases outside the gene matches: 5. From germline, CDR1 is WNHNN and CDR2 SYGVQD (reference sequence). CDR3 residues: CASSMRGQGANEQFF. DNA for the CDR3: TGCGCCAGCAGTATGCGGGGACAGGGGGCCAATGAGCAGTTCTTC.

The chain has TRBV18 and TRBJ2-7; D is undetermined. V was shortened by 2 bases and J by 12 bases, with 20 bases between the two germline ends. Germline CDR1 KGHSH, CDR2 LQKENI. The CDR3 runs 14 residues. This chain's CDR3 is CASSPTVARVTRYF. For the CDR3, the DNA is TGTGCCAGCTCACCAACGGTAGCCCGGGTAACGCGGTACTTC.

This rearrangement joins TRBV7-8 to TRBJ2-1; TRBD1 agrees at 7 bases. CDR3 length equals 16 residues. Germline assignment: CDR1 SGHVS and CDR2 FQNEAQ. V was clipped by 5 bases and J by 7 bases; unmatched bases: 14. The CDR3 sequence: CASSTGPGQRVNEQFF. The CDR3, as DNA: TGTGCCAGCAGCACGGGACCGGGACAGAGGGTTAATGAGCAGTTCTTC.

The genes are TRBV25-1 and TRBJ2-1; a possible D gene is TRBD2 (6 bases). V was clipped by 8 bases and J by 4 bases, with 21 bases between them. The CDR3 consists of 16 residues. The germline CDR1 and CDR2 sequences are MGHDK and SYGVNS. As DNA, the CDR3 is TGTGCCAGCTCCTCCGAGGTAGCGGCACAGTACAATGAGCAGTTCTTC. Protein product: CASSSEVAAQYNEQFF.

The V gene is TRBV7-9, the J gene TRBJ2-2; tentatively, D is TRBD1 (6 bases). The CDR3 loop spans 14 amino acids. The V gene lost 5 bases and the J gene lost 6 bases, with 13 bases spanning the gap. Germline V gives CDR1 SEHNR, CDR2 FQNEAQ (reference sequence). The CDR3 here is CASSPRKGAGELFF. The CDR3 coding sequence is TGTGCCAGCAGCCCCCGCAAGGGGGCCGGGGAGCTGTTTTTT.

The chain combines TRBV7-2 with TRBJ1-2; D gene unclear. The CDR3 runs to 12 residues. Trimming cost V 6 bases and J 8 bases, with 13 bases left between them. CDR1 SGHTA and CDR2 FQGNSA come from the germline V gene. As DNA, the CDR3 is TGTGCCAGCAGTCTCTTGGGGAGAGGCTACACCTTC. Protein sequence: CASSLLGRGYTF.

This clone came up a few times. The rearrangement links TRBV7-9 to TRBJ1-4; weak D call: TRBD1 (5 bases). V lost 5 bases to trimming and J lost 7 bases, with 11 bases between them. This CDR3 has 13 residues. Germline-derived CDR1 and CDR2 are SEHNR and FQNEAQ (reference sequence). The DNA for the CDR3 is TGTGCCAGCAGCCTCGGGACTGGTGAAAAACTGTTTTTT. Translating gives CASSLGTGEKLFF.

V and J are TRBV7-2 and TRBJ2-2; 10 nucleotides agree with TRBD2. The germline gives CDR1 SGHTA, CDR2 FQGNSA. The CDR3 is made up of 17 amino acids. With 3 bases clipped from V and 5 bases from J, the junction kept 9 bases outside the gene matches. CDR3 DNA: TGTGCCAGCAGCTTGCAAGCGGGAGGGTCGGGTACCGGGGAGCTGTTTTTT. Its protein product is CASSLQAGGSGTGELFF.

The CDR3 region has the DNA TGTGCCAGCAGCGTACAGGGGAACACTGAAGCTTTCTTT. It yields the protein CASSVQGNTEAFF. The V gene is TRBV9, the J gene TRBJ1-1; TRBD1 might be the D (5 bases). The CDR3 totals 13 residues. The ends were cut back, 1 base at V and 1 base at J, with 5 bases in the middle. From germline, CDR1 is SGDLS and CDR2 YYNGEE. Combining the CDR3 with reference TRBV9 and TRBJ1-1 gives the whole variable domain DSGVTQTPKHLITATGQRVTLRCSPRSGDLSVYWYQQSLDQGLQFLIQYYNGEERAKGNILERFSAQQFPDLHSELNLSSLELGDSALYFCASSVQGNTEAFFGQGTRLTVV.

V is TRBV5-1 and J is TRBJ1-1, with D possibly being TRBD1 (6 bases). Trimming took off 0 bases at V and 4 bases at J, with 13 bases between the two ends. Per the germline V gene, CDR1 is SGHRS and CDR2 is YFSETQ. There are 15 residues in the CDR3. CDR3 sequence reads: CASSLDRGGATEAFF. CDR3 nucleotide sequence: TGCGCCAGCAGCTTGGACCGGGGGGGCGCCACTGAAGCTTTCTTT. Together with reference TRBV5-1 and TRBJ1-1, the CDR3 gives the full variable domain: KAGVTQTPRYLIKTRGQQVTLSCSPISGHRSVSWYQQTPGQGLQFLFEYFSETQRNKGNFPGRFSGRQFSNSRSEMNVSTLELGDSALYLCASSLDRGGATEAFFGQGTRLTVV.

The chain has TRBV10-3 and TRBJ1-2; the match to TRBD1 covers 9 bases. Germline values: CDR1 ENHRY, CDR2 SYGVKD. The ends lost 5 bases at V and 4 bases at J; junction bases unmatched: 5. This CDR3 contains 14 residues. CDR3: CAISQDRGIYGYTF. The CDR3 nucleotides read TGTGCCATCAGTCAGGACAGGGGAATCTATGGCTACACCTTC.

The V call is TRBV9, the J call TRBJ2-4; the D gene is possibly TRBD2 (5 bases). The CDR3 extends over 18 amino acids. Per germline, CDR1 SGDLS and CDR2 YYNGEE. V lost 4 bases and J 6 bases, leaving 26 bases between the germline ends. CDR3 protein: CASSLFSGPSPGRNIQYF. The CDR3 DNA reads TGTGCCAGCAGCTTATTCTCGGGTCCCTCGCCGGGGAGAAACATTCAGTACTTC.

V gene TRBV5-6 combines with J gene TRBJ2-7; 10 bases are a match to TRBD1. Germline lookup yields CDR1 SGHDT and CDR2 YYEEEE. Losses at the gene ends were 3 bases for V and 4 bases for J; bases not matched to a gene: 7. The CDR3 contains 15 residues. This CDR3 is CASSSGTGDYYEQYF. The CDR3 DNA reads as TGTGCCAGCAGCTCCGGGACAGGGGACTATTACGAGCAGTACTTC.

This sequence joins TRBV27 and TRBJ2-1, with 12 bases aligning to TRBD2. Germline CDR1 reads MNHEY; CDR2 reads SMNVEV (reference sequence). V lost 6 bases to trimming and J lost 13 bases; unmatched junction nucleotides: 10. The CDR3 has 14 residues. The CDR3 sequence: CASSRIGLAGTQFF. CDR3 sequence (DNA): TGTGCCAGCAGCCGAATTGGACTAGCGGGGACCCAGTTCTTC.

The J gene is TRBJ1-2, the V gene TRBV18; TRBD1 aligns across 7 bases. Germline values: CDR1 KGHSH, CDR2 LQKENI. The CDR3 has 12 amino acids. Trimming took 6 bases from V and 5 from J; bases not matched to a gene: 3. The CDR3: CASSLQGYGYTF. Here the CDR3 DNA reads TGTGCCAGCTCCCTACAGGGGTATGGCTACACCTTC. The entire variable domain, with the rest obtained from reference TRBV18 and TRBJ1-2, is as follows: NAGVMQNPRHLVRRRGQEARLRCSPMKGHSHVYWYRQLPEEGLKFMVYLQKENIIDESGMPKERFSAEFPKEGPSILRIQQVVRGDSAAYFCASSLQGYGYTFGSGTRLTVV.

CDR3 sequence reads: CASSELAPNYGYTF. DNA for the CDR3: TGTGCCAGTAGTGAGCTTGCACCTAACTATGGCTACACCTTC. The V gene is TRBV19, the J gene TRBJ1-2; D is ambiguous. There are 14 residues in the CDR3. Germline V gene data show CDR1 as LNHDA and CDR2 as SQIVND (reference sequence). V dropped 5 bases and J dropped 0 bases, with 10 bases sitting between them. Combining the CDR3 with reference TRBV19 and TRBJ1-2 gives the whole variable domain DGGITQSPKYLFRKEGQNVTLSCEQNLNHDAMYWYRQDPGQGLRLIYYSQIVNDFQKGDIAEGYSVSREKKESFPLTVTSAQKNPTAFYLCASSELAPNYGYTFGSGTRLTVV.

The chain links TRBV7-9 to TRBJ1-4; no clear D. The CDR3 is 15 amino acids. The V end lost 3 bases, the J end lost 5 bases, and 13 bases lay between the germline ends. Germline CDR1 SEHNR, CDR2 FQNEAQ (reference sequence). The CDR3 reads CASSFLHPGNEKLFF. CDR3 sequence (DNA): TGTGCCAGCAGCTTTTTACATCCCGGGAATGAAAAACTGTTTTTT. Complete variable domain (other parts from reference TRBV7-9 and TRBJ1-4): DTGVSQNPRHKITKRGQNVTFRCDPISEHNRLYWYRQTLGQGPEFLTYFQNEAQLEKSRLLSDRFSAERPKGSFSTLEIQRTEQGDSAMYLCASSFLHPGNEKLFFGSGTQLSVL.

The J gene is TRBJ2-2, the V gene TRBV5-1, with D unclear. The germline V gene encodes CDR1 SGHRS and CDR2 YFSETQ. Trimming removed 1 base from V and 6 bases from J, with 10 bases in between. This CDR3 contains 14 residues. CDR3 in DNA: TGCGCCAGCAGCTTGCCCGCGGTCTCCGGGGAGCTGTTTTTT. This translates into CASSLPAVSGELFF.

V and J are TRBV15 and TRBJ2-7; TRBD2 is a possible D gene (5 bases). The V and J ends lost 4 bases and 0 bases respectively, with 10 bases between them. The CDR3 is 14 amino acids. Germline V gives CDR1 LNHNV, CDR2 YYDKDF (reference sequence). CDR3 region: CATSIRGNSYEQYF. The CDR3 DNA is TGTGCCACCAGCATCCGGGGAAACTCCTACGAGCAGTACTTC. The variable domain in full, with the rest retrieved from reference TRBV15 and TRBJ2-7, is DAMVIQNPRYQVTQFGKPVTLSCSQTLNHNVMYWYQQKSSQAPKLLFHYYDKDFNNEADTPDNFQSRRPNTSFCFLDIRSPGLGDTAMYLCATSIRGNSYEQYFGPGTRLTVT.

V usage is TRBV18 and J usage is TRBJ2-1, with 11 positions matching TRBD1. Germline CDR1 reads KGHSH; CDR2 reads LQKENI. The CDR3 is made up of 11 amino acids. For the CDR3, the DNA is TGTTCCGGGACAGGGGGGCATGAGCAGTTCTTC. Translation: CSGTGGHEQFF.

The CDR3, as DNA: TGTGCCAGCAGTTACTCGCCCAGGGTTTCCAATCAGCCCCAGCATTTT. This gives the protein CASSYSPRVSNQPQHF. V and J are TRBV6-5 and TRBJ1-5, with D possibly being TRBD1 (5 bases). CDR3 size: 16 residues. Trimming took 0 bases from V and 3 from J, leaving 12 bases between them. Looked up from germline, CDR1 is MNHEY and CDR2 is SVGAGI.

The chain joins TRBV11-3 to TRBJ2-1; no definite D call. Trimming took 4 bases from V and 3 from J, leaving 10 bases between them. CDR1 and CDR2 from the germline V gene are SGHNT and YENEEA. The CDR3 runs 14 residues. CDR3 in amino acids: CASSSSVFYNEQFF. CDR3 bases: TGTGCCAGCAGCTCGTCGGTCTTCTACAATGAGCAGTTCTTC.

This sequence joins TRBV7-8 and TRBJ2-7, with D possibly being TRBD2 (6 bases). V dropped 5 bases and J dropped 6 bases, with 14 bases sitting between them. Germline V gene sequence: CDR1 SGHVS, CDR2 FQNEAQ. The CDR3 covers 13 residues. CDR3 region: CASSEGTLGEQYV. For the CDR3, the DNA is TGTGCCAGCAGCGAAGGGACTCTTGGCGAGCAGTACGTC.

The rearrangement uses TRBV4-2 and TRBJ2-4; 7 bases map to TRBD2. V lost 0 bases and J lost 9; bases outside the gene matches: 5. This CDR3 is built from 14 residues. Germline V gene data show CDR1 as LGHNA and CDR2 as YNFKEQ. DNA for the CDR3: TGTGCCAGCAGCCAAGATGTGGGGAGGGGCATTCAGTACTTC. Its translation is CASSQDVGRGIQYF.

The chain employs TRBV15 and TRBJ1-1; 8 positions match TRBD1. This CDR3 is 15 amino acids long. V lost 0 bases and J lost 6; bases outside the gene matches: 6. Per germline, CDR1 LNHNV and CDR2 YYDKDF (reference sequence). CDR3 DNA sequence: TGTGCCACCAGCAGAGACCGGGACAGGTCGTCTGAAGCTTTCTTT. Translated, it gives CATSRDRDRSSEAFF.